This TCR beta chain comes out of a study of blood T cell repertoires in COVID-19. Background on the study: COVID-19 samples from acute and convalescent phases originated in the United States, Italy and Spain.

Germline assignment: CDR1 SGHRS and CDR2 YFSETQ. V dropped 4 bases and J dropped 3; count of bases not matched to a gene: 9. The CDR3 totals 16 residues. Only in-frame clones appear in the TCRdb table, and some are missing; sequencing was by immunoSEQ multiplex PCR. This sample has about 73,000 clones, with approximately 89% found just once. The material sequenced was peripheral blood. The rearrangement uses TRBV5-1 and TRBJ1-3, with 8 bases that match TRBD1. This clonotype originated in an elderly man with acute or convalescent COVID-19. The CDR3, as DNA: TGCGCCAGCAGCCTCGCCGGACAGGGCTTTGGAAACACCATATATTTT. The encoded protein is CASSLAGQGFGNTIYF.